This entry concerns a single TCR beta chain. The antigen remains undetermined. Its ends do not fully match the called genes, so a read error is possible. CDR3 size: 13 residues. Germline lookup yields CDR1 ENHRY and CDR2 SYGVKD. Every participant gave one or more pre-ART and two or more post-ART PBMC samples. Prior to DNA extraction, the samples held about 0.85-10 million cryopreserved PBMC. The entry originates in a study of long-term antiretroviral therapy in people with HIV. Study-level points and caveats: Participants lacked recorded data on ART adherence, viral resistance or therapy changes.

It was version v3.0 of the immunoSEQ assay that was run at survey level. Produced via immunoSEQ multiplex PCR; TCRdb's table is partial and in-frame only. The profile shows over 20,000 clones, around four fifths of them singletons. The starting material was unsorted PBMCs, obtained 3 years after starting antiretroviral therapy. This clonotype originated in a man younger than 30 with HIV. The chain links TRBV10-3 to TRBJ1-1; 7 bases match TRBD1. This CDR3 is CASSGGTAHEAFF. The DNA for the CDR3 is TGTGCCAGCAGTGGCGGGACAGCTCATGAAGCTTTCTTT.